Here is one TCR beta chain with its context. What it binds is unknown. Assay: immunoSEQ multiplex PCR; the TCRdb copy retains only in-frame clones and omits some. This table holds approximately 61,000 clones, around 89% found once. This specimen belongs to a study of PD-1 blockade in classical Hodgkin lymphoma. Study-wide results and caveats: Baseline TCR diversity was reportedly lower in newly diagnosed patients than healthy donors.

After autologous stem cell transplantation all patients relapsed, and prior brentuximab vedotin exposure differed between cohorts. The TCR sequence derives from a human donor with classical Hodgkin lymphoma. The sequencing here drew on peripheral blood mononuclear cells (PBMCs), taken at baseline.

CDR3 coding DNA: TGTGCCAGCAGCGCAAACGTTAATAATTCACCCCTCCACTTT. This gives the protein CASSANVNNSPLHF. V and J are TRBV9 and TRBJ1-6, with unresolved D. Germline V CDR1 and CDR2: SGDLS, YYNGEE. CDR3 size: 14 residues. Deletions cut 3 bases from V and 5 bases from J, with 9 bases between.